This TCR beta chain emerged from a study of control samples from healthy donors and cancer patients. From germline, CDR1 is LGHDT and CDR2 YNNKEL (reference sequence). The J segment lost 3 bases and the V segment lost 3 bases, leaving 6 bases of the junction unmatched. This CDR3 is built from 15 residues. Repertoires were generated with immunoSEQ multiplex PCR, while TCRdb's copy carries only in-frame clones and drops some. The table records 100,000 to 150,000 clones, nearly 90% of them present only once. Material for sequencing was blood. The clonotype was recovered from a middle-aged man in good health. The genes are TRBV3-1 (or the pseudogene TRBV3-2) and TRBJ1-1, with 8 bases matching TRBD1. The CDR3 loop is CASSQTGVEYTEAFF. The CDR3 DNA sequence: TGTGCCAGCAGCCAGACAGGGGTTGAGTACACTGAAGCTTTCTTT.